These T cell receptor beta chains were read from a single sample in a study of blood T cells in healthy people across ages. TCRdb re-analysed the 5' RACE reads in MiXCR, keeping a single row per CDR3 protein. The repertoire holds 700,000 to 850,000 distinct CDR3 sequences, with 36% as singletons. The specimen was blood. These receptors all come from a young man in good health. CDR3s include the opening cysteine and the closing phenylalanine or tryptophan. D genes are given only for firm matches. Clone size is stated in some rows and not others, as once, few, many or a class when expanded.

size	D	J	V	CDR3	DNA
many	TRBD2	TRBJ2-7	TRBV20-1	CSATSGSYEQYF	TGCAGTGCCACTAGCGGCTCCTACGAGCAGTACTTC
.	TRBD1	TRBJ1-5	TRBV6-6	CASRDRRNNQPQHF	TGTGCCAGCAGGGACAGGAGGAACAATCAGCCCCAGCATTTT
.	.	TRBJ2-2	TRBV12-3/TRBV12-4	CASSLSSNTGELFF	TGTGCCAGCAGTTTGAGTTCGAACACCGGGGAGCTGTTTTTT
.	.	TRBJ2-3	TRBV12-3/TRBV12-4	CASTLLADTQYF	TGTGCCAGCACCCTTCTAGCAGATACGCAGTATTTT
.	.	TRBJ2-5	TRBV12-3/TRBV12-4	CASSPDSRVGMETQYF	TGTGCCAGCAGTCCCGATAGCAGGGTAGGGATGGAGACCCAGTACTTC
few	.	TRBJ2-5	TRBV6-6	CASKSWDTQETQYF	TGTGCCAGCAAAAGCTGGGACACCCAAGAGACCCAGTACTTC
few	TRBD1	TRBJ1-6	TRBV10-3	CAIGTGGRSPLHF	TGTGCCATAGGGACAGGAGGAAGGTCACCCCTCCACTTT
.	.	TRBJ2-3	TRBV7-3	CASSLGDLASYSTDTQYF	TGTGCCAGCAGCTTGGGGGACCTAGCTAGCTATAGCACAGATACGCAGTATTTT
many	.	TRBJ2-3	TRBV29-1	CSVGLVYTDTQYF	TGCAGCGTTGGACTGGTCTACACAGATACGCAGTATTTT
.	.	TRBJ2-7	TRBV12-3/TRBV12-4	CASSVARGGYEQYF	TGTGCCAGCAGTGTAGCGAGGGGCGGCTACGAGCAGTACTTC
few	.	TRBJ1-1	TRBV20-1	CSASSGSANTEAFF	TGCAGTGCTTCCTCCGGGTCGGCAAACACTGAAGCTTTCTTT
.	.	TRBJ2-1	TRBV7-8	CASSFNGLFYNEQFF	TGTGCCAGCAGCTTTAACGGACTATTTTACAATGAGCAGTTCTTC
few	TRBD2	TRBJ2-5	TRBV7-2	CASSLELAVHQETQYF	TGTGCCAGCAGCTTAGAGCTAGCGGTCCACCAAGAGACCCAGTACTTC
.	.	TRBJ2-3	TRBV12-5	CASGPKGSSGTDTQYF	TGTGCTAGTGGTCCCAAGGGGTCTTCGGGCACAGATACGCAGTATTTT
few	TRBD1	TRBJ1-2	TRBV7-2	CASSSGGSGPPRNTF	TGTGCCAGCAGCTCAGGGGGTAGTGGACCTCCTCGTAACACCTTC
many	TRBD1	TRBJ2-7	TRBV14	CASSQWDRNSYEQYF	TGTGCCAGCAGCCAGTGGGACAGAAACTCCTACGAGCAGTACTTC
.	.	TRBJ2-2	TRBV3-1	CASSQSRVAGELFF	TGTGCCAGCAGCCAAAGCAGGGTCGCCGGGGAGCTGTTTTTT
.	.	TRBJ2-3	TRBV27	CASKTTSGRDTDTQCF	TGTGCCAGCAAAACCACCTCCGGGCGAGACACAGATACGCAGTGTTTT
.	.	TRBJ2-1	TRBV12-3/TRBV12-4	CASSPDRLETQFF	TGTGCCAGCAGCCCCGACAGGTTAGAGACCCAGTTCTTC
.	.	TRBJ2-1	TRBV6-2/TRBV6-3	CASTPGGASYNEQFF	TGTGCCAGCACCCCCGGGGGTGCCTCCTACAATGAGCAGTTCTTC
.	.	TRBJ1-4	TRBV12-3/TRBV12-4	CAITAEVGEKLFF	TGTGCCATCACGGCTGAGGTTGGTGAAAAACTGTTTTTT
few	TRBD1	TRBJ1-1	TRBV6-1	CASSVNRGILRAFF	TGTGCCAGCAGTGTGAACAGGGGGATACTACGTGCTTTCTTT
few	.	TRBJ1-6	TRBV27	CASSLESQTYNSPLHF	TGTGCCAGCAGTTTGGAGAGTCAGACCTATAATTCACCCCTCCACTTT
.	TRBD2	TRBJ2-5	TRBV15	CAASRQGLERIWGQETQYF	TGTGCCGCCAGCAGGCAGGGACTAGAAAGGATATGGGGCCAAGAGACCCAGTACTTC
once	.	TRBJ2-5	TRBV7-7	CASSFGGGGTQYF	TGTGCTAGCAGCTTCGGAGGGGGAGGGACCCAGTACTTC
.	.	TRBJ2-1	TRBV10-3	CAISESGGAYNEQFF	TGTGCCATCAGTGAGTCAGGGGGGGCCTACAATGAGCAGTTCTTC
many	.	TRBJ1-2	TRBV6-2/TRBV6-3	CASTDINYGYTF	TGTGCCAGCACCGACATAAACTATGGCTACACCTTC
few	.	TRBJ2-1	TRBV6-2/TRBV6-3	CASSYWGRWLGNEQFF	TGTGCCAGCAGTTACTGGGGACGTTGGTTAGGCAATGAGCAGTTCTTC
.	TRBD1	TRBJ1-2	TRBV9	CASSVARDRGNYGYTF	TGTGCCAGCAGCGTAGCTCGGGACAGGGGGAACTATGGCTACACCTTC
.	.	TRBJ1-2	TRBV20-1	CSARHHWDGYTF	TGCAGTGCCAGACACCACTGGGATGGCTACACCTTC
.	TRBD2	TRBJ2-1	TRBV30	CAWGGGYNGQFF	TGTGCCTGGGGGGGAGGGTATAATGGGCAGTTCTTC
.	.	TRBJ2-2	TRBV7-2	CTSSLMAGNTGELFF	TGTACCAGCAGCTTAATGGCCGGGAACACCGGGGAGCTGTTTTTT
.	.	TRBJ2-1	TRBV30	CAWSGALRVEQFF	TGTGCCTGGAGTGGGGCCCTACGGGTTGAGCAGTTCTTC
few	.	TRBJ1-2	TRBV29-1	CSAPERGELYGYTF	TGCAGCGCGCCCGAGAGGGGCGAATTGTATGGCTACACCTTC
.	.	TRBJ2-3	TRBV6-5	CASSYSAFGTGDSTDTQYF	TGTGCCAGCAGTTACTCGGCTTTTGGTACGGGAGACTCCACAGATACGCAGTATTTT
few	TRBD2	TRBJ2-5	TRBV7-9	CASGSSGAKETQYF	TGTGCCAGCGGCTCTAGCGGGGCTAAAGAGACCCAGTACTTC
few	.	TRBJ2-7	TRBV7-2	CASGTNYYEQYF	TGTGCCAGCGGAACAAATTACTACGAGCAGTACTTC
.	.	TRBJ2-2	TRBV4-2	CASSHITGTSSGELFF	TGTGCCAGCAGCCATATAACCGGGACCTCGAGCGGGGAGCTGTTTTTT
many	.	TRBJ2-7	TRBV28	CASSSLSEVPYEQYF	TGTGCCAGCAGCTCTCTGTCCGAGGTTCCCTACGAGCAGTACTTC
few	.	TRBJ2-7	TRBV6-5	CASKLGQNLYEQYF	TGTGCCAGCAAACTAGGGCAGAACCTTTACGAGCAGTACTTC
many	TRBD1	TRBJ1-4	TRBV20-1	CSAGDRAHEKLFF	TGCAGTGCCGGAGACAGGGCCCATGAAAAACTGTTTTTT
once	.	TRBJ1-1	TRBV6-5	CASSYDNRATEAFF	TGTGCCAGCAGTTACGATAACAGGGCCACTGAAGCTTTCTTT
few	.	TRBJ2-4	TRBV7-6	CASSHENGNIQYF	TGTGCCAGCAGCCACGAAAACGGGAACATTCAGTACTTC
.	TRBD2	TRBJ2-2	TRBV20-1	CSASSGAYTGELFF	TGCAGTGCCTCTAGCGGGGCCTACACCGGGGAGCTGTTTTTT
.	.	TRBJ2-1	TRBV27	CASSFPRDPGRPAYEQFF	TGTGCCAGCAGTTTCCCGAGGGACCCGGGACGGCCTGCCTACGAGCAGTTCTTC
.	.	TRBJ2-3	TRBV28	CATSLRDTQYF	TGTGCCACCAGTTTAAGAGATACGCAGTATTTT
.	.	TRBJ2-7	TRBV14	CASTAGSMMVNEQYF	TGTGCCAGCACAGCAGGGTCAATGATGGTCAATGAGCAGTACTTC
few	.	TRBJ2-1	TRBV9	CASSVISGRDNEQFF	TGTGCCAGCAGCGTGATCAGCGGGCGAGACAATGAGCAGTTCTTC
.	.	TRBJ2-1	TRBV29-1	CSVGTSRGYNEQFF	TGCAGCGTTGGGACTAGCAGGGGGTACAATGAGCAGTTCTTC
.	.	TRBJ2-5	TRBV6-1	CASSDTGPGETQYF	TGTGCCAGCAGTGATACAGGGCCTGGGGAGACCCAGTACTTC